This TCR beta chain was obtained from a study of T cells in Graves' hyperthyroidism and ophthalmopathy. CDR3 length: 13 amino acids. V trimming: 8 bases; J trimming: 2 bases; junction bases outside the gene matches: 3. There were TCR beta CDR3 regions amplified from RNA transcripts. An initial round of RT-PCR targeting the TCR CDR3 relied on the HTBI primer set. One entry per CDR3 protein results from TCRdb running MiXCR on the multiplex PCR reads. The sample shows 300,000 to 450,000 distinct CDR3 sequences, around a sixth of them seen only once. The V gene is TRBV12-3 or TRBV12-4, the J gene TRBJ1-5; 7 bases match TRBD1. This TCR came from a man between 18 and 29 years old with Graves' ophthalmopathy. Sequencing input: blood. This CDR3 reads CASAQGRNQPQHF. Here the CDR3 DNA reads TGTGCCAGCGCACAGGGGCGCAATCAGCCCCAGCATTTT.